These 32 T cell receptor beta chains were all obtained from the same sample, sequenced in a study of a mutant IDH1 vaccine in newly diagnosed glioma. TCRdb's table, derived via immunoSEQ multiplex PCR, lists solely in-frame clones and lacks some. The sample lists around 60,000 clones; about 85% were seen once. The antigens of these receptors remain unknown. Described time point: week 23, last vaccination. Vaccination comprised doses that each held 300 ug of mutant IDH1 20-mer peptide, plus topical imiquimod. The sample here was PBMCs, taken from a glioma patient whose treatment included an IDH1 peptide vaccine. The origin of the receptors is a man younger than 45 with glioma.

J is TRBJ2-5 and V is TRBV6-5; TRBD2 might be the D (5 bases). This CDR3 has 15 residues. Germline CDR1 MNHEY, CDR2 SVGAGI. The V gene lost 2 bases and the J gene lost 4 bases, with 14 bases spanning the gap. CDR3: CASSYGRGGRETQYF. The CDR3 DNA follows: TGTGCCAGCAGTTACGGTCGGGGTGGCCGAGAGACCCAGTACTTC.

The gene calls are TRBV5-6 and TRBJ1-1, with 9 bases matching TRBD1. Germline CDR1 reads SGHDT; CDR2 reads YYEEEE. With V trimmed by 3 bases and J by 7 bases, 10 bases remained unmatched. The CDR3 totals 15 residues. In DNA form, the CDR3 reads TGTGCCAGCAGCTCGCCATTGACAGGGGGGAATGAAGCTTTCTTT. Protein: CASSSPLTGGNEAFF. The whole variable domain, filled in from reference TRBV5-6 and TRBJ1-1, reads DAGVTQSPTHLIKTRGQQVTLRCSPKSGHDTVSWYQQALGQGPQFIFQYYEEEERQRGNFPDRFSGHQFPNYSSELNVNALLLGDSALYLCASSSPLTGGNEAFFGQGTRLTVV.

The chain joins TRBV5-5 to TRBJ2-3; TRBD2 matches at 8 bases. The V gene end was trimmed by 3 bases and the J gene end by 4 bases; junction bases not matched to a gene: 10. CDR1 is SGHKS and CDR2 is YYEKEE in the germline V gene (reference sequence). This CDR3 is 16 amino acids long. The DNA of the CDR3 is TGTGCCAGCAGCTCCGTGACTAGCGCAAGAGCAGATACGCAGTATTTT. This translates into CASSSVTSARADTQYF.

The chain is built from TRBV5-1 and TRBJ1-4; possibly TRBD1 for D (5 bases). Trimming shortened V by 2 bases and J by 7 bases, and 18 bases separated the two germline ends. The germline V gene encodes CDR1 SGHRS and CDR2 YFSETQ. CDR3 length: 16 residues. CDR3 DNA: TGCGCCAGCAGCTTATATGGGGACGAAAAGGGTGAAAAACTGTTTTTT. This encodes CASSLYGDEKGEKLFF.

This clone turned up a few times. The chain recombines TRBV6-1 with TRBJ2-3; 11 nucleotides line up with TRBD2. CDR1 is MNHNS and CDR2 is SASEGT in the germline V gene. This CDR3 comprises 15 residues. V lost 5 bases to trimming and J lost 2 bases; unmatched junction nucleotides: 3. DNA for the CDR3: TGTGCCAGCAGTCTGACTAGCGGGGCCACAGATACGCAGTATTTT. Its protein is CASSLTSGATDTQYF.

This clone was counted a few times. V and J are TRBV7-9 and TRBJ2-7; a weak D match, TRBD1 (6 bases). CDR3 size: 15 residues. The germline gives CDR1 SEHNR, CDR2 FQNEAQ (reference sequence). Trimming stripped 3 bases from V and 5 bases from J, with 17 bases between. Here the CDR3 DNA reads TGTGCCAGCAGCTTGCCAGGACAGAAGAGTCACGAGCAGTACTTC. It encodes CASSLPGQKSHEQYF.

The rearrangement joins TRBV19 to TRBJ2-5; 8 bases match TRBD2. V was clipped by 6 bases and J by 4 bases; unmatched bases: 4. The CDR3 runs to 13 residues. Germline V gene lookup returns CDR1 LNHDA and CDR2 SQIVND (reference sequence). The CDR3 sequence: CASSLLAGETQYF. In DNA form, the CDR3 reads TGTGCCAGTAGCCTCCTAGCGGGAGAGACCCAGTACTTC.

The genes are TRBV30 and TRBJ2-2, with D possibly being TRBD2 (6 bases). Trimming took 4 bases from V and 8 from J, leaving 17 bases between them. CDR1 GTSNPN and CDR2 SVGIG come from the germline V gene (reference sequence). This CDR3 is 14 amino acids long. The DNA for the CDR3 is TGTGCCTGGATCCCGGGACGGAGGGTGGGGGAGCTGTTTTTT. It codes for CAWIPGRRVGELFF.

Note on this clone: A read error may account for a junction end that differs from germline. The same CDR3 also results from other DNA sequences found in this sample. The chain links TRBV18 to TRBJ1-6; D remains unclear. This CDR3 is 17 amino acids long. Germline CDR1 and CDR2: KGHSH and LQKENI. CDR3 nucleotides: TGTGCCAGTTCACCACTAGATCCGGGTACCAGTAATTCACCCCTCCACTTT. It specifies CASSPLDPGTSNSPLHF.

This sequence joins TRBV27 and TRBJ2-7; either TRBD1 or TRBD2 may supply D (5 bases each). This CDR3 has 14 amino acids. Germline-derived CDR1 and CDR2 are MNHEY and SMNVEV (reference sequence). V was cut by 3 bases and J by 3 bases, with 12 bases left in between. The DNA for the CDR3 is TGTGCCAGCAGTTTCAGGGACGGCGGCTACGAGCAGTACTTC. Its translation: CASSFRDGGYEQYF.

This chain uses TRBV4-1 with TRBJ1-6; weak D call: TRBD1 (5 bases). Per the germline V gene, CDR1 is MGHRA and CDR2 is YSYEKL. CDR3 length: 16 amino acids. Between the trimmed V and J ends, which lost 4 bases and 5 bases, there was a span of 15 bases. The CDR3 protein is CASSPGRGPNNSPLHF. As DNA, the CDR3 is TGCGCCAGCAGCCCAGGCCGGGGCCCAAATAATTCACCCCTCCACTTT.

This clone was picked up one time. The gene calls are TRBV19 and TRBJ1-5; D gene uncertain. The germline CDR1 and CDR2 sequences are LNHDA and SQIVND (reference sequence). The CDR3 runs to 15 residues. The V end was cut by 1 base, the J end by 2 bases, with 9 bases between. CDR3 loop: CASSIVGKGNQPQHF. The CDR3, as DNA: TGTGCCAGTAGTATAGTAGGGAAGGGCAATCAGCCCCAGCATTTT.

This clone came up once. V and J are TRBV10-1 and TRBJ1-1; D remains ambiguous. Germline V gene data show CDR1 as WNHNN and CDR2 as SYGVQD (reference sequence). This CDR3 contains 12 residues. Trimming pared 2 bases from V and 5 bases from J, leaving 6 bases between. The CDR3 DNA follows: TGCGCCAGCAGTGAGCCTGATACTGAAGCTTTCTTT. Translated, it gives CASSEPDTEAFF.

In its sample, this clone is medium-sized. The V and J genes are TRBV6-1 and TRBJ1-1; 7 nucleotides line up with TRBD1. The CDR3 loop spans 13 amino acids. Germline V gene sequence: CDR1 MNHNS, CDR2 SASEGT. The V and J ends lost 7 bases and 6 bases, in that order; junction bases with no gene match: 8. The CDR3 region has the DNA TGTGCCAGCATAGAGACAGGGTTCGCTGAAGCTTTCTTT. Its protein product is CASIETGFAEAFF.

The CDR3 DNA sequence: TGTGCCAGCAGTTTAAAGACCATACTAGCGGGGGGGTCAAATGAGCAGTTCTTC. It translates to CASSLKTILAGGSNEQFF. V and J are TRBV7-8 and TRBJ2-1; 13 bases line up with TRBD2. With 6 bases clipped from V and 7 bases from J, the junction kept 15 bases outside the gene matches. Germline V gene lookup returns CDR1 SGHVS and CDR2 FQNEAQ. The CDR3 length is 18 residues.

V gene TRBV7-2 combines with J gene TRBJ2-5; perhaps TRBD1 as D (6 bases). Per the germline V gene, CDR1 is SGHTA and CDR2 is FQGNSA. This CDR3 comprises 14 residues. V was pared by 5 bases and J by 4 bases, with 14 bases between. CDR3 sequence reads: CASSLTGLRETQYF. For the CDR3, the DNA is TGTGCCAGCAGCCTAACAGGGCTGAGAGAGACCCAGTACTTC.

This clone was counted only a few times. This chain uses TRBV19 with TRBJ1-2, with 7 positions matching TRBD1. The J segment lost 8 bases and the V segment lost 7 bases, leaving 7 bases of the junction unmatched. Germline CDR1 LNHDA, CDR2 SQIVND (reference sequence). This CDR3 has 12 amino acids. Written as DNA, the CDR3 is TGTGCCAGTACCCCCAGGGGGGGCGGCTACACCTTC. This sequence encodes CASTPRGGGYTF.

The rearrangement links TRBV7-2 to TRBJ1-2; tentatively, D is TRBD1 (6 bases). The germline V gene has CDR1 SGHTA and CDR2 FQGNSA. Trimming cost V 5 bases and J 3 bases, with 13 bases left between them. CDR3 length equals 14 residues. The CDR3 DNA is TGTGCCAGCAGCCTAGGGGGGTTTGACTATGGCTACACCTTC. This gives the protein CASSLGGFDYGYTF.

The rearrangement links TRBV29-1 to TRBJ1-5, with 8 bases matching TRBD1. The length of the CDR3 is 15 residues. Trimming took 6 bases from V and 2 from J; bases not matched to a gene: 9. Germline CDR1 reads SQVTM; CDR2 reads ANQGSEA. CDR3 amino acids: CSVGSGGAGNQPQHF. Here the CDR3 DNA reads TGCAGCGTAGGGTCAGGGGGCGCGGGCAATCAGCCCCAGCATTTT.

CDR3 sequence: CASSLAQGSNEKLFF. CDR3 DNA sequence: TGTGCCAGCAGCTTAGCACAGGGCTCTAATGAAAAACTGTTTTTT. V is TRBV7-9 and J is TRBJ1-4, with a possible D match to TRBD1 (6 bases). Germline CDR1 and CDR2: SEHNR and FQNEAQ (reference sequence). V shed 0 bases and J shed 3 bases, with 8 bases lying between them. The length of the CDR3 is 15 residues.

V is TRBV6-5 and J is TRBJ1-1, with no clear D. V lost 1 base to trimming and J lost 4 bases, with 7 bases between them. Per the germline V gene, CDR1 is MNHEY and CDR2 is SVGAGI. The CDR3 extends over 13 amino acids. This CDR3 is CASSYLGVTEAFF. CDR3 in DNA: TGTGCCAGCAGTTACTTGGGAGTCACTGAAGCTTTCTTT.

The rearrangement links TRBV7-6 to TRBJ2-1, with a tentative D call TRBD1 (6 bases). Trimming pared 3 bases from V and 1 base from J, leaving 13 bases between. Per germline, CDR1 SGHVS and CDR2 FNYEAQ. This CDR3 region has 16 residues. CDR3: CASSLVPGQSYNEQFF. CDR3 DNA sequence: TGTGCCAGCAGCTTGGTCCCGGGACAATCCTACAATGAGCAGTTCTTC.

The V and J genes are TRBV19 and TRBJ2-2; 7 positions match TRBD1. The CDR3 length is 14 residues. With V trimmed by 6 bases and J by 0 bases, 1 base remained unmatched. Germline V gives CDR1 LNHDA, CDR2 SQIVND (reference sequence). The CDR3 loop is CASRDRPNTGELFF. The DNA for the CDR3 is TGTGCCAGTAGGGACAGGCCGAACACCGGGGAGCTGTTTTTT.

This clone was observed a single time. The chain recombines TRBV2 with TRBJ1-4, with D unresolved. The CDR3 sequence is 16 residues long. Trimming took 5 bases from V and 0 from J, leaving 13 bases between them. In germline, CDR1 is SNHLY, CDR2 FYNNEI. This CDR3 is CASSRKFLATNEKLFF. As DNA, the CDR3 is TGTGCCAGCAGTCGAAAATTCCTTGCAACTAATGAAAAACTGTTTTTT.

The rearrangement uses TRBV27 and TRBJ2-7; 7 nucleotides agree with TRBD1. This CDR3 is built from 12 residues. Per germline, CDR1 MNHEY and CDR2 SMNVEV (reference sequence). With V trimmed by 5 bases and J by 4 bases, 2 bases remained unmatched. CDR3 sequence: CASSRQGYEQYF. The CDR3, as DNA: TGTGCCAGCAGTCGACAGGGTTACGAGCAGTACTTC.

The rearrangement links TRBV2 to TRBJ2-2, with D possibly being TRBD2 (5 bases). This CDR3 has 16 amino acids. The germline V and J ends were trimmed by 1 base and 7 bases, with 16 bases remaining between them. Per germline, CDR1 SNHLY and CDR2 FYNNEI. The CDR3 nucleotides are TGTGCCAGCAGTGAAGGGAGACACTTCGGGATCGGGGAGCTGTTTTTT. Protein sequence: CASSEGRHFGIGELFF.

This clone came up a few times. The chain couples TRBV5-1 to TRBJ1-6; D is possibly TRBD1 (6 bases). V was clipped by 0 bases and J by 8 bases, with 12 bases between them. The CDR3 contains 15 residues. The germline V gene has CDR1 SGHRS and CDR2 YFSETQ. CDR3 DNA sequence: TGCGCCAGCAGCTTGGTTCTCAGGGGAGATTCACCCCTCCACTTT. Translated: CASSLVLRGDSPLHF.

This clone was observed once. V is TRBV5-1 and J is TRBJ2-2; 8 nucleotides align to TRBD2. The CDR3 is 14 amino acids. Looked up from germline, CDR1 is SGHRS and CDR2 is YFSETQ. Losses at the gene ends were 4 bases for V and 7 bases for J; bases not matched to a gene: 6. CDR3 sequence (DNA): TGCGCCAGCAGCAAGGGACTAGTCGTCGGGGAGCTGTTTTTT. The encoded protein is CASSKGLVVGELFF.

This clone was seen a few times. The V call is TRBV10-3, the J call TRBJ1-5; 7 bases match TRBD1. Germline V gene data show CDR1 as ENHRY and CDR2 as SYGVKD. This CDR3 spans 13 amino acids. V trimming: 3 bases; J trimming: 4 bases; junction bases outside the gene matches: 0. CDR3 bases: TGTGCCATCAGTGAACAGGGGAATCAGCCCCAGCATTTT. Amino acid sequence: CAISEQGNQPQHF.

The chain carries TRBV13 and TRBJ2-7; D gene ambiguous. The CDR3 length is 12 residues. Germline V CDR1 and CDR2: PRHDT, FYEKMQ (reference sequence). Trimming removed 1 base from V and 7 bases from J, with 8 bases in between. The DNA for the CDR3 is TGTGCCAGCAGCTTAGTTCAACGGGAGCAGTACTTC. The encoded protein is CASSLVQREQYF.

Comments on this clone: This CDR3 is also generated by other DNA sequences in the sample. V is TRBV5-1 and J is TRBJ1-4, with D maybe TRBD1 (5 bases). This CDR3 has 15 residues. Germline loops: CDR1 SGHRS, CDR2 YFSETQ. With 1 base removed from V and 5 bases from J, the gap between germline ends came to 12 bases. CDR3 coding DNA: TGCGCCAGCAGCTTGATACCGGGGCTAAATGAAAAACTGTTTTTT. Encoded protein: CASSLIPGLNEKLFF.

This rearrangement joins TRBV27 to TRBJ2-2, with a tentative D call TRBD2 (6 bases). This CDR3 contains 16 residues. Between the trimmed V and J ends, which lost 6 bases and 1 base, there was a span of 15 bases. Germline CDR1 and CDR2: MNHEY and SMNVEV (reference sequence). The CDR3 DNA is TGTGCCAGCAGACTCCCGGGCGGGGTGAACACCGGGGAGCTGTTTTTT. Translating it yields CASRLPGGVNTGELFF.